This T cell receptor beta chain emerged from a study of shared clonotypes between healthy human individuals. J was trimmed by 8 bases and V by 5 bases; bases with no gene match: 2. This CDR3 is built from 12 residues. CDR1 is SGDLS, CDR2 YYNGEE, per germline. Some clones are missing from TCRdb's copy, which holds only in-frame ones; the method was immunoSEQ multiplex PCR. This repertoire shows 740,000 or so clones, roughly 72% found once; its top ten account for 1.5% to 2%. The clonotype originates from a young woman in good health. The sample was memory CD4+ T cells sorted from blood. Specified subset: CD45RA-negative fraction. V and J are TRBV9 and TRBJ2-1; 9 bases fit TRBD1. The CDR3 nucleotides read TGTGCCAGCAGAGGGACAGGGTATGAGCAGTTCTTC. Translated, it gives CASRGTGYEQFF.